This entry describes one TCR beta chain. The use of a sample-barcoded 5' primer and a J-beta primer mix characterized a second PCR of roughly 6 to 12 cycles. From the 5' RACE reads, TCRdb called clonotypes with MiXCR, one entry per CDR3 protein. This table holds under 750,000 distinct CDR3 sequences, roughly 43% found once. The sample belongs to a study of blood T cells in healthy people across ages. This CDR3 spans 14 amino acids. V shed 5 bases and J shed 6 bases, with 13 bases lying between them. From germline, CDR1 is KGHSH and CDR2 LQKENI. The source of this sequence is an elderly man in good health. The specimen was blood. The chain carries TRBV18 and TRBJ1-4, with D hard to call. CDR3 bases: TGTGCCAGCTCATCGAGGTCCCTTGATGAAAAACTGTTTTTT. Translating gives CASSSRSLDEKLFF.